Each of the 24 T cell receptor beta chains below was sequenced from the same sample in a study of blood T cell repertoires in COVID-19. Only in-frame clones appear in the TCRdb table, and some are missing; sequencing was by immunoSEQ multiplex PCR. This sample has approximately 280,000 clones; around nine tenths occur once, and the top ten carry roughly 5%. What was sequenced was peripheral blood. These receptors originate from a man aged 40-55 years with acute or convalescent COVID-19.

V gene TRBV10-3 combines with J gene TRBJ2-7; no definite D call. From germline, CDR1 is ENHRY and CDR2 SYGVKD. This CDR3 comprises 14 residues. Trimming cost V 3 bases and J 2 bases, with 11 bases left between them. The CDR3 nucleotides read TGTGCCATCAGTGACGCCGCGTTCCCCTACGAGCAGTACTTC. As protein: CAISDAAFPYEQYF.

V usage is TRBV27 and J usage is TRBJ1-6; 10 bases align to TRBD1. V was pared by 6 bases and J by 7 bases, with 3 bases of the junction left unmatched. The CDR3 is made up of 14 amino acids. CDR1 MNHEY and CDR2 SMNVEV come from the germline V gene (reference sequence). CDR3 amino acids: CASRRDRGNSPLHF. In DNA, the CDR3 is TGTGCCAGCAGACGGGACAGGGGAAATTCACCCCTCCACTTT.

This chain joins TRBV2 and TRBJ2-3; D is possibly TRBD2 (5 bases). The CDR3 spans 13 residues. The germline gives CDR1 SNHLY, CDR2 FYNNEI. V dropped 3 bases and J dropped 6 bases, with 10 bases sitting between them. The CDR3 nucleotides read TGTGCCAGCAGTGATCCCGGCGGGGATACGCAGTATTTT. It specifies CASSDPGGDTQYF.

The chain recombines TRBV27 with TRBJ1-6; the match to TRBD1 covers 8 bases. Germline assignment: CDR1 MNHEY and CDR2 SMNVEV (reference sequence). J gave up 8 bases and V 7 bases, and 13 bases lay outside the gene matches. The CDR3 is made up of 16 amino acids. CDR3 DNA: TGTGCCAGCAACTTACAGGGGGTTTTCTCCGATTCACCCCTCCACTTT. Translation gives CASNLQGVFSDSPLHF.

This rearrangement joins TRBV12-3 or TRBV12-4 to TRBJ2-3, with D hard to call. V was shortened by 3 bases and J by 8 bases, with 3 bases between the two germline ends. CDR3 size: 10 residues. CDR3: CASSFSTQYF. DNA of the CDR3: TGTGCCAGCAGTTTCTCTACGCAGTATTTT.

The chain uses TRBV6-6 and TRBJ2-3; TRBD2 matches at 9 bases. CDR1 is MNHNY and CDR2 is SVGAGI in the germline V gene (reference sequence). This CDR3 has 16 amino acids. Unmatched junction bases numbered 4, after V lost 2 bases and J lost 1 base. This CDR3 reads CASSYGSGGGTDTQYF. CDR3 nucleotide sequence: TGTGCCAGCAGTTACGGTAGCGGGGGAGGCACAGATACGCAGTATTTT.

The CDR3 loop is CASSFLNRGSTEAFF. The CDR3 DNA reads as TGTGCCAGCAGCTTTCTTAACAGGGGAAGCACTGAAGCTTTCTTT. The chain has TRBV7-8 and TRBJ1-1; 7 bases line up with TRBD1. The CDR3 extends over 15 amino acids. The junction had 8 bases not matched to a gene; V was cut back by 3 bases and J by 4 bases. Looked up from germline, CDR1 is SGHVS and CDR2 is FQNEAQ. Full variable domain (missing parts from reference TRBV7-8 and TRBJ1-1): GAGVSQSPRYKVAKRGQDVALRCDPISGHVSLFWYQQALGQGPEFLTYFQNEAQLDKSGLPSDRFFAERPEGSVSTLKIQRTQQEDSAVYLCASSFLNRGSTEAFFGQGTRLTVV.

The rearrangement uses TRBV18 and TRBJ1-2; no clear D. The CDR3 extends over 14 amino acids. Trimming stripped 4 bases from V and 2 bases from J, with 11 bases between. Germline V CDR1 and CDR2: KGHSH, LQKENI. CDR3 coding DNA: TGTGCCAGCTCACTCGGAGGACTAAACTATGGCTACACCTTC. Amino acid sequence: CASSLGGLNYGYTF.

The chain is built from TRBV2 and TRBJ1-2; 8 positions match TRBD1. The junction had 8 bases not matched to a gene; V was cut back by 6 bases and J by 8 bases. Germline V lookup: CDR1 SNHLY, CDR2 FYNNEI. This CDR3 has 13 amino acids. DNA for the CDR3: TGTGCCAGCAGCCAGACAGGGGACTTGGGCTACACCTTC. It specifies CASSQTGDLGYTF.

This clone was counted only a few times. This same CDR3 is encoded by further DNA sequences in the sample. This chain links TRBV29-1 with TRBJ1-2, with TRBD1 matching 10 bases. Germline assignment: CDR1 SQVTM and CDR2 ANQGSEA. V lost 6 bases to trimming and J lost 3 bases; unmatched junction nucleotides: 1. CDR3 size: 12 residues. The CDR3 here is CSVGQGDYGYTF. The CDR3 DNA sequence: TGCAGCGTCGGACAGGGGGACTATGGCTACACCTTC.

The genes are TRBV15 and TRBJ2-7; TRBD1 agrees at 7 bases. The trim removed 8 bases at V and 3 bases at J, leaving 4 bases unmatched. The CDR3 length is 12 residues. The germline V gene has CDR1 LNHNV and CDR2 YYDKDF (reference sequence). The CDR3: CATGDSYYEQYF. CDR3 in DNA: TGTGCCACCGGGGACAGTTACTACGAGCAGTACTTC. The full variable domain, its missing parts supplied by reference TRBV15 and TRBJ2-7, is DAMVIQNPRYQVTQFGKPVTLSCSQTLNHNVMYWYQQKSSQAPKLLFHYYDKDFNNEADTPDNFQSRRPNTSFCFLDIRSPGLGDTAMYLCATGDSYYEQYFGPGTRLTVT.

As concerns this clone: At one end, the junction sequence differs from germline, possibly due to a read error. J is TRBJ2-1 and V is TRBV3-1 (or the pseudogene TRBV3-2); 8 positions agree with TRBD1. The CDR3 consists of 17 residues. Germline loops: CDR1 LGHDT, CDR2 YNNKEL (reference sequence). Written as DNA, the CDR3 is TGTGCCAGCAGTCAAGCCTCCCAGGGGGCTTTATACAATGAGCAGTTCTTC. Protein product: CASSQASQGALYNEQFF.

V is TRBV6-6 and J is TRBJ1-5; no clear D gene. V lost 5 bases to trimming and J lost 0 bases, with 11 bases between them. The germline CDR1 and CDR2 sequences are MNHNY and SVGAGI (reference sequence). This CDR3 region has 15 residues. The CDR3 loop is CASSPAGYSNQPQHF. CDR3 in DNA: TGTGCCAGCAGTCCGGCAGGTTATAGCAATCAGCCCCAGCATTTT.

J is TRBJ2-1 and V is TRBV19, with 10 bases lining up with TRBD2. Germline V gene lookup returns CDR1 LNHDA and CDR2 SQIVND (reference sequence). V shed 4 bases, J shed 5 bases, and the junction held 5 bases outside the gene matches. This CDR3 is 15 amino acids long. CDR3 coding DNA: TGTGCCAGTAGTAGAAGCGGGGGGGCTAACAATGAGCAGTTCTTC. Translating gives CASSRSGGANNEQFF.

The CDR3 nucleotides read TGTGCCAGCTCACCCCCGACGGCGGAGGGCAATCAGCCCCAGCATTTT. Protein sequence: CASSPPTAEGNQPQHF. This chain links TRBV18 with TRBJ1-5; D is uncertain. Germline CDR1 reads KGHSH; CDR2 reads LQKENI. The CDR3 spans 16 residues. Trimming pared 3 bases from V and 2 bases from J, leaving 14 bases between.

The chain carries TRBV6-4 and TRBJ1-1; unclear D gene. Germline CDR1 and CDR2: MRHNA and SNTAGT. Trimming removed 5 bases at V and 11 bases at J, with 12 bases between. The CDR3 is 11 residues long. The CDR3 is CASSNGWRAFF. The CDR3 DNA sequence: TGTGCCAGCAGTAATGGTTGGCGGGCTTTCTTT.

The CDR3 nucleotides are TGTGCCAGCAGTCAGGTCGGGGGGAACACTGAAGCTTTCTTT. It codes for CASSQVGGNTEAFF. The genes are TRBV2 and TRBJ1-1; D possibly corresponds to TRBD1 (5 bases). Germline values: CDR1 SNHLY, CDR2 FYNNEI. The germline V and J ends were trimmed by 5 bases and 1 base, with 11 bases remaining between them. This CDR3 has 14 amino acids.

The chain uses TRBV7-9 and TRBJ1-5; TRBD1 matches at 10 bases. Germline CDR1 SEHNR, CDR2 FQNEAQ (reference sequence). The CDR3 spans 15 residues. The trim removed 6 bases at V and 6 bases at J, leaving 8 bases unmatched. The CDR3 protein is CASSLGQGPGQPQHF. The CDR3 coding sequence is TGTGCCAGCAGTCTGGGACAGGGGCCGGGTCAGCCCCAGCATTTT.

The rearrangement uses TRBV9 and TRBJ2-3; D is uncertain. The ends were cut back, 0 bases at V and 6 bases at J, with 11 bases in the middle. CDR1 is SGDLS and CDR2 is YYNGEE in the germline V gene. The CDR3 runs 14 residues. The CDR3 DNA reads as TGTGCCAGCAGCGTAGGGGCCTTGGCGGATACGCAGTATTTT. Amino acids: CASSVGALADTQYF.

This chain joins TRBV2 and TRBJ2-7; 8 bases align to TRBD1. From germline, CDR1 is SNHLY and CDR2 FYNNEI. J lost 6 bases, V lost 8 bases, and 9 bases had no gene match. The CDR3 loop spans 13 amino acids. The CDR3 loop is CASVDRGGGEQYF. Here the CDR3 DNA reads TGTGCCAGCGTCGACAGGGGTGGGGGCGAGCAGTACTTC.

This clone was found a few times. The V and J genes are TRBV6-5 and TRBJ1-2, with a possible D match to TRBD1 (6 bases). The CDR3 totals 16 residues. The germline V gene encodes CDR1 MNHEY and CDR2 SVGAGI. V shed 2 bases and J shed 4 bases, with 17 bases lying between them. CDR3 region: CASSYRGPGAGYGYTF. The CDR3 DNA is TGTGCCAGCAGTTACAGAGGGCCAGGGGCAGGCTATGGCTACACCTTC.

This rearrangement joins TRBV6-6 to TRBJ2-7; TRBD1 might be the D (6 bases). The CDR3 extends over 16 amino acids. Germline V gene data show CDR1 as MNHNY and CDR2 as SVGAGI (reference sequence). The ends were cut back, 4 bases at V and 3 bases at J, with 19 bases in the middle. CDR3 in amino acids: CASSFPQGLPFYEQYF. CDR3 bases: TGTGCCAGCAGTTTTCCCCAGGGGCTCCCCTTCTACGAGCAGTACTTC.

The chain joins TRBV18 to TRBJ1-2, with D possibly being TRBD1 (5 bases). This CDR3 is built from 15 residues. CDR1 is KGHSH, CDR2 LQKENI, per germline. Between the trimmed V and J ends, which lost 2 bases and 3 bases, there was a span of 13 bases. The CDR3 region has the DNA TGTGCCAGCTCACCAATTATGAAAGGGGACTATGGCTACACCTTC. It encodes CASSPIMKGDYGYTF.

This chain uses TRBV2 with TRBJ1-6; 10 bases are a match to TRBD1. Germline assignment: CDR1 SNHLY and CDR2 FYNNEI. J was trimmed by 9 bases and V by 1 base; bases with no gene match: 3. There are 15 residues in the CDR3. The CDR3 loop is CASSEGTGGISPLHF. The DNA of the CDR3 is TGTGCCAGCAGTGAAGGGACAGGGGGGATTTCACCCCTCCACTTT. Using reference TRBV2 and TRBJ1-6 for the parts outside the CDR3, the full variable domain is EPEVTQTPSHQVTQMGQEVILRCVPISNHLYFYWYRQILGQKVEFLVSFYNNEISEKSEIFDDQFSVERPDGSNFTLKIRSTKLEDSAMYFCASSEGTGGISPLHFGNGTRLTVT.